Shown below are 6 T cell receptor beta chains from a single sample sequenced in a study of T cells in Graves' hyperthyroidism and ophthalmopathy. Researchers amplified the TCR beta CDR3 regions from RNA transcripts. HTBI primers were used for first-round RT-PCR of the TCR CDR3. TCRdb ran MiXCR on the multiplex PCR reads and lists one entry per CDR3 protein. This sample has a few hundred thousand distinct CDR3 sequences, with less than 25% found just once. The sequenced material came from blood. These receptors came from a young man with Graves' hyperthyroidism.

This clonotype was picked up many times. The V call is TRBV27, the J call TRBJ1-2, with D possibly being TRBD1 (5 bases). V was cut by 1 base and J by 6 bases, with 15 bases left in between. The CDR3 length is 15 residues. Germline V gene sequence: CDR1 MNHEY, CDR2 SMNVEV (reference sequence). The CDR3 loop reads CASSLFAFDSDGYTF. CDR3 bases: TGTGCCAGCAGTTTATTCGCTTTTGACAGTGATGGCTACACCTTC.

As concerns this clonotype: This could be a read error, since a much larger clone is one nucleotide away. The chain links TRBV7-2 to TRBJ2-7, with no clear D. The germline CDR1 and CDR2 sequences are SGHTA and FQGNSA. This CDR3 is built from 11 residues. CDR3: CASSSWAEQCF. The CDR3 coding sequence is TGTGCCAGCAGCTCTTGGGCCGAGCAGTGCTTC. The whole variable domain, remainder taken from reference TRBV7-2 and TRBJ2-7, is GAGVSQSPSNKVTEKGKDVELRCDPISGHTALYWYRQSLGQGLEFLIYFQGNSAPDKSGLPSDRFSAERTGGSVSTLTIQRTQQEDSAVYLCASSSWAEQCFGPGTRLTVT.

This clonotype was detected ten times or more. The V gene is TRBV28, the J gene TRBJ2-2; TRBD2 matches 14 bases. V shed 5 bases, J shed 0 bases, and the junction held 5 bases outside the gene matches. The CDR3 sequence is 18 residues long. Germline values: CDR1 MDHEN, CDR2 SYDVKM. The CDR3 is CASSPWGLAGANTGELFF. The CDR3 region has the DNA TGTGCCAGCAGTCCATGGGGACTAGCGGGGGCGAACACCGGGGAGCTGTTTTTT. Variable domain in full (rest from reference TRBV28 and TRBJ2-2): DVKVTQSSRYLVKRTGEKVFLECVQDMDHENMFWYRQDPGLGLRLIYFSYDVKMKEKGDIPEGYSVSREKKERFSLILESASTNQTSMYLCASSPWGLAGANTGELFFGEGSRLTVL.

This clonotype was detected ten times or more. This chain uses TRBV28 with TRBJ2-7, with D perhaps TRBD1 (5 bases). From germline, CDR1 is MDHEN and CDR2 SYDVKM. V gave up 2 bases and J gave up 2 bases, with 13 bases separating them. The CDR3 extends over 15 amino acids. The CDR3 sequence is CASSLRTGSPYEQYF. CDR3 nucleotide sequence: TGTGCCAGCAGTTTACGCACAGGATCCCCCTACGAGCAGTACTTC.

This clonotype was seen ten or more times. The chain combines TRBV12-3 or TRBV12-4 with TRBJ1-3; no definite D call. V lost 2 bases and J lost 8, with 7 bases in between. The CDR3 covers 12 residues. For the CDR3, the DNA is TGTGCCAGCAGTTTATCTGGGGACACCATATATTTT. Its translation: CASSLSGDTIYF.

This clonotype occurred a few times. V gene TRBV11-2 combines with J gene TRBJ2-5; 7 bases align to TRBD1. CDR1 is SGHAT, CDR2 FQNNGV, per germline. Trimming took 2 bases from V and 5 from J; bases not matched to a gene: 8. The CDR3 has 15 amino acids. Here the CDR3 reads CASSLWTQQGETQYF. The DNA of the CDR3 is TGTGCCAGCAGCTTATGGACACAACAGGGGGAGACCCAGTACTTC.